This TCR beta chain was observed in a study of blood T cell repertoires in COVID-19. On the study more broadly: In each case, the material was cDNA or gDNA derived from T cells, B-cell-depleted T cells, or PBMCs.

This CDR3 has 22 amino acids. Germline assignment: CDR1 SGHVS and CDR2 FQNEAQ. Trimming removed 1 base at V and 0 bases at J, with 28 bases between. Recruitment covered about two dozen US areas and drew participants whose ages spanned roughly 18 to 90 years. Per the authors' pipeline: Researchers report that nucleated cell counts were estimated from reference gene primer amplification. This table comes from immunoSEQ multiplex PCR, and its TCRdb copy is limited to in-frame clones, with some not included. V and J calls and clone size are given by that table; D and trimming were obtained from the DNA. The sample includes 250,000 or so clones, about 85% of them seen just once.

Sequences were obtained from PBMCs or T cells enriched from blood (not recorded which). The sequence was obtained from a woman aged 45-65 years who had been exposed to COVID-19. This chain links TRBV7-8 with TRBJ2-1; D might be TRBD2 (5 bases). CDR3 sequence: CASSLVRFPGLTGKSSYNEQFF. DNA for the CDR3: TGTGCCAGCAGCTTAGTGCGATTCCCGGGATTAACGGGTAAAAGCTCCTACAATGAGCAGTTCTTC. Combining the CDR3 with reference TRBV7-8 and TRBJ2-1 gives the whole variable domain GAGVSQSPRYKVAKRGQDVALRCDPISGHVSLFWYQQALGQGPEFLTYFQNEAQLDKSGLPSDRFFAERPEGSVSTLKIQRTQQEDSAVYLCASSLVRFPGLTGKSSYNEQFFGPGTRLTVL.